This T cell receptor (beta chain) is drawn from a study of T cells in Graves' hyperthyroidism and ophthalmopathy. These patients, aged 18 to 65, had recently diagnosed hyperthyroidism lasting under 2 months. Study observations and caveats: A model of 13 V-J pairs discriminated ophthalmopathy from stable hyperthyroidism.

Note on this clonotype: Its antigen is unknown.

Amplified TCR beta CDR3 regions derived from RNA transcripts. In the first-round RT-PCR of the TCR CDR3, the HTBI primer set was used. TCRdb re-called the multiplex PCR reads through MiXCR, storing one row per CDR3 protein. The sample yields hundreds of thousands of distinct CDR3 sequences, about 15% seen once. The TCR originated in a woman in her 30s with Graves' hyperthyroidism. Sequencing was done on a sample of blood.

Here the CDR3 reads CASSSGWQKETQYF. CDR3 nucleotide sequence: TGCGCCAGCAGCTCGGGGTGGCAAAAGGAGACCCAGTACTTC. The J gene is TRBJ2-5, the V gene TRBV5-1; maybe TRBD2 (5 bases). CDR1 and CDR2 (germline): SGHRS, YFSETQ. The CDR3 covers 14 residues. V lost 3 bases to trimming and J lost 5 bases, with 14 bases between them.